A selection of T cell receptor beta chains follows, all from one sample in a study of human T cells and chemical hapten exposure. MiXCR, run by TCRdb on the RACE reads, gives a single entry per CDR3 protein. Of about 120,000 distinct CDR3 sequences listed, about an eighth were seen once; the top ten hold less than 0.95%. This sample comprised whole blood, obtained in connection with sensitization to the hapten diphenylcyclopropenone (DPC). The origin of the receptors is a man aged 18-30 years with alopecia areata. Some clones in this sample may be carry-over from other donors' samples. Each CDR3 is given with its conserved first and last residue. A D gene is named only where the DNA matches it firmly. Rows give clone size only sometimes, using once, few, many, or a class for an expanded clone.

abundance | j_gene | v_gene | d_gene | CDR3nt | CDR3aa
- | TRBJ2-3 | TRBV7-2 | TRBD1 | TGTGCCAGCAGCTTAGGAGGGGACAGGGTATCAGATACGCAGTATTTT | CASSLGGDRVSDTQYF
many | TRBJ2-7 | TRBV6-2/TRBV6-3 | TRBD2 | TGTGCCAGCAGCTGGGGCCTGTGGGGACTAGCGACTTCTGAGCAGTACTTC | CASSWGLWGLATSEQYF
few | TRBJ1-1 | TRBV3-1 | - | TGTGCCAGCAGGCCAGAGTCGGGAAAAGCTTTCTTT | CASRPESGKAFF
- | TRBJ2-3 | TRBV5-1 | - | TGCGCCAGCAGCTTGGTACGGGGGACAGATACGCAGTATTTT | CASSLVRGTDTQYF
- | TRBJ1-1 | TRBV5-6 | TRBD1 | TGTGCCAGCAGCTTGAGTGGGACAGGGTGGCATTTCTTT | CASSLSGTGWHFF
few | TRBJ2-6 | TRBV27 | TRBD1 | TGTGCCAGCAGTTACGAATACAGGGGCACTGGGGCCAACGTCCTGACTTTC | CASSYEYRGTGANVLTF
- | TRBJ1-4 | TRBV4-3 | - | TGCGCCAGCAGCCAATTACGGACTCCGGGGAGGGAAAAACTGTTTTTT | CASSQLRTPGREKLFF
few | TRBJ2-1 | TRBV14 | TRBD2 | TGTGCCAGCAGCTATCTAGCGGGGTCTCCCGGTGAGCAGTTCTTC | CASSYLAGSPGEQFF
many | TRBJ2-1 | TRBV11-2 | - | TGTGCCAGCAGCTTAGACAGAGGGAAGTTAAGCTCCTACAATGAGCAGTTCTTC | CASSLDRGKLSSYNEQFF
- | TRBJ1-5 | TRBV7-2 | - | TGTGCCAGCAGCTTAAGGGCAAGGAGCAATCAGCCCCAGCATTTT | CASSLRARSNQPQHF
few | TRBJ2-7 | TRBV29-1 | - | TGCAGCGCCGGGACGCTATCCTACGAGCAGTACTTC | CSAGTLSYEQYF
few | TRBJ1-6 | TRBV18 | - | TGTGCCAGCGCCCTAGGAAGGACTCGGCATAATTCACCCCTCCACTTT | CASALGRTRHNSPLHF
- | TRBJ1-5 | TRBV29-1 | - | TGCAGCGTACAAGTAGGCAATCAGCCCCAGCATTTT | CSVQVGNQPQHF
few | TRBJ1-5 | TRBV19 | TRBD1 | TGTGCCAGTACCGCCGACAGGGGCCTTGATCAGCCCCAGCATTTT | CASTADRGLDQPQHF
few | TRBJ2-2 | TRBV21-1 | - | TGTGCCAGCAGCAAAGGGGGACGACACTTCCCCGGGGAGCTGTTTTTT | CASSKGGRHFPGELFF
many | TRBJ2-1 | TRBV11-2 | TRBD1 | TGTGCCAGCAGCTTCGACAGGGGGACCCACAATGAGCAGTTCTTC | CASSFDRGTHNEQFF
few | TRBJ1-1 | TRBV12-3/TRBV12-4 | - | TGTGCCAGCAGTTTTCGGGGGTACACTGAAGCTTTCTTT | CASSFRGYTEAFF
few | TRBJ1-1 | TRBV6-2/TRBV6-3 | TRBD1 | TGTGCCAGCAGTTACGAGGGGGCGCCTCCGCCCCTTAACACTGAAGCTTTCTTT | CASSYEGAPPPLNTEAFF
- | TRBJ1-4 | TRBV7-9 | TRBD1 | TGTGCCAGCAGCCCGCGGACAGGGGGCTATGAAAAACTGTTTTTT | CASSPRTGGYEKLFF
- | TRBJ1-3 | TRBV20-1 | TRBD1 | TGCAGTGCTTTCAGGGGGTCAGGAAACACCATATATTTT | CSAFRGSGNTIYF
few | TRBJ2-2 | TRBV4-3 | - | TGCGCCAGCAGCCAATTGGGCGGGGGCCGTCCCGGGGAGCTGTTTTTT | CASSQLGGGRPGELFF
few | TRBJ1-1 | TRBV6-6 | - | TGTGCCAGCAGTTACTATGGGGGATCCACTGAAGCTTTCTTT | CASSYYGGSTEAFF
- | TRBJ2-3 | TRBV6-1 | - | TGTGCCAGCAGTGAATTGAGAGCCTCCAGAGGAGATACGCAGTATTTT | CASSELRASRGDTQYF
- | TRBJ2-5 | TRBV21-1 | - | TGTGCCAGCAGCAAAGCTGCGATTGTACCGGGAACCCAAGAGACCCAGTACTTC | CASSKAAIVPGTQETQYF
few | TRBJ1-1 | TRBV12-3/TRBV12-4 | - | TGTGCCAGTGCTACAGGGTACACTGAAGCTTTCTTT | CASATGYTEAFF
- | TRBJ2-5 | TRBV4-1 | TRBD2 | TGCGCCAGCAGCCAAGACCCGACTAGCGGGGGGTCAAAGACCCAGTACTTC | CASSQDPTSGGSKTQYF
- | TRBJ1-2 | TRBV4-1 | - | TGCGCCAGCAGCCAGATTGCCGGGGTCGCTGGCTACACCTTC | CASSQIAGVAGYTF
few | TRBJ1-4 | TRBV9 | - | TGTGCCAGCAGCGTAGGACTTACAGCCTCTAATGAAAAACTGTTTTTT | CASSVGLTASNEKLFF
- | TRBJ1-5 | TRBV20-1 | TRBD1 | TGCAGTGCTAGACATACTGGACAGGGAATTCAGCCCCAGCATTTT | CSARHTGQGIQPQHF
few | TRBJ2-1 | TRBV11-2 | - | TGTGCCAGCAGCTTAGGTACATTAAGGGGCCGCCCTCTATATAATGAGCAGTTCTTC | CASSLGTLRGRPLYNEQFF
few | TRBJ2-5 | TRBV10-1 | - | TGCGCCAGCAGTACCGGCGGGCAGGGAAAACAAGAGACCCAGTACTTC | CASSTGGQGKQETQYF
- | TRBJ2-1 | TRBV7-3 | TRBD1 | TGTGCCAGCAGCCACGACAGGGCCAATGAGCAGTTCTTC | CASSHDRANEQFF
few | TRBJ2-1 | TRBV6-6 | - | TGTGCCAGCAGAGCGACAGGGGACTACTACAATGAGCAGTTCTTC | CASRATGDYYNEQFF
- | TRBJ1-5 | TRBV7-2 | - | TGTGCCAGCAGCTTAGTAAGTGATCAGCCCCAGCATTTT | CASSLVSDQPQHF
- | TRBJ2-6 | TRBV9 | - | TGTGCCAGCAGCGTACTGTCTAGCCACTCTGGGGCCAACGTCCTGACTTTC | CASSVLSSHSGANVLTF
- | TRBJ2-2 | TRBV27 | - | TGTGCCAGCAGTCCCCAAATTCAAGTGGAGCTGTTTTTT | CASSPQIQVELFF
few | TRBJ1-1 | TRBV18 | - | TGTGCCAGCTCACCAGGGGCTGGCACTGAAGCTTTCTTT | CASSPGAGTEAFF
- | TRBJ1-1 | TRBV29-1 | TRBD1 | TGCAGCGTCAAAAGGGGAACGACAGGGGCGAACACTGAAGCTTTCTTT | CSVKRGTTGANTEAFF